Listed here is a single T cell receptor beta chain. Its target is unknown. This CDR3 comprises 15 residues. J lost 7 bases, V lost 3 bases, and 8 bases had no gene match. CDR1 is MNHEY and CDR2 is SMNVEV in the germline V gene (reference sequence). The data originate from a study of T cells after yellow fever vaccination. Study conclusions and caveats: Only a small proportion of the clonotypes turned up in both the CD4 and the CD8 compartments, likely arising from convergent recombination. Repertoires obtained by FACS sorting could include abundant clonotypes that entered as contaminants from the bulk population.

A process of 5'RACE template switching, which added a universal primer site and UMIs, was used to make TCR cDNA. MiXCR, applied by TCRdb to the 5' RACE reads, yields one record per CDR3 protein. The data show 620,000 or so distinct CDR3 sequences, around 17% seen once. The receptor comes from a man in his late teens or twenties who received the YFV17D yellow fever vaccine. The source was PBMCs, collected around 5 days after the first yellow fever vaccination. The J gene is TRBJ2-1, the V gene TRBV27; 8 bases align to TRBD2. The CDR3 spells CASSFPAGGPNEQFF. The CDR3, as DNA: TGTGCCAGCAGTTTCCCCGCGGGGGGTCCGAATGAGCAGTTCTTC.